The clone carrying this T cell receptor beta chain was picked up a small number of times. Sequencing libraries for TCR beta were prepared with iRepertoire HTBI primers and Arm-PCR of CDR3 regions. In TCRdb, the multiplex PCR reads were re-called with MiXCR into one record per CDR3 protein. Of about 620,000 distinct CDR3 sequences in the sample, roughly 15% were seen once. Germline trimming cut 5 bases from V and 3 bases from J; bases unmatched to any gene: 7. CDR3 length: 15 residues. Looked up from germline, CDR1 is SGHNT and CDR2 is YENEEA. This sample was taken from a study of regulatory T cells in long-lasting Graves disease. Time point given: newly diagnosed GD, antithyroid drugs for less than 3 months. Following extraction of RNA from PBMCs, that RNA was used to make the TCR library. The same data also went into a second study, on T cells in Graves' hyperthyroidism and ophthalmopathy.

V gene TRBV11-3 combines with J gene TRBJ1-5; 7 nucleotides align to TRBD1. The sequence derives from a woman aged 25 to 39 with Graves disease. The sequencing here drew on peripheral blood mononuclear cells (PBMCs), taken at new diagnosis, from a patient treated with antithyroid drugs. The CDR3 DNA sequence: TGTGCCAGCAGCACCATGACAGGGACCAATCAGCCCCAGCATTTT. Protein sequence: CASSTMTGTNQPQHF. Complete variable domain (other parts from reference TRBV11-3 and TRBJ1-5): EAGVVQSPRYKIIEKKQPVAFWCNPISGHNTLYWYLQNLGQGPELLIRYENEEAVDDSQLPKDRFSAERLKGVDSTLKIQPAELGDSAVYLCASSTMTGTNQPQHFGDGTRLSIL.